This is a list of T cell receptor beta chains from one sample in a study of control samples from healthy donors and cancer patients. Libraries were prepared by immunoSEQ multiplex PCR; TCRdb keeps only in-frame clonotypes and omits some of them. This table has 170,000 or so clones, 90% to 95% appearing once. Input material: blood. All receptors derive from a man between 18 and 35 years old in good health. Both conserved end residues are part of each CDR3. A D gene is named only where the DNA matches it firmly. Size tells how often a clone was seen (once, few, many) or the class of an expanded clone, and some rows leave it out.

TRBD2,TRBV28,TRBJ2-3,.,TGTGCCAGCGGGAAGCGGGGGTCCCGCACAGATACGCAGTATTTT,CASGKRGSRTDTQYF
.,TRBV6-6,TRBJ1-3,.,TGTGCCAGCAGTTACCCGGGGACTTATGGAAACACCATATATTTT,CASSYPGTYGNTIYF
TRBD1,TRBV5-1,TRBJ2-5,.,TGCGCCAGCAGCTTGGAGGACAGGGGGACGGAGACCCAGTACTTC,CASSLEDRGTETQYF
.,TRBV6-6,TRBJ1-4,once,TGTGCCAGCAGTTACCGGGACCGTTATGAAAAACTGTTTTTT,CASSYRDRYEKLFF
.,TRBV14,TRBJ2-2,.,TGTGCCAGCAGCCCCCTGGCAGCCACCGGGGAGCTGTTTTTT,CASSPLAATGELFF
.,TRBV27,TRBJ2-2,.,TGTGCCAGCAGTTCAGGGGAAGAAAACACCGGGGAGCTGTTTTTT,CASSSGEENTGELFF
.,TRBV27,TRBJ1-2,.,TGTGCCAGCAGTTTTAGTCCGACGGGGGCTATATATGGCTACACCTTC,CASSFSPTGAIYGYTF
.,TRBV6-5,TRBJ1-6,.,TGTGCCAGCAGCCGGGACAAACATAATTCACCCCTCCACTTT,CASSRDKHNSPLHF
TRBD1,TRBV3-1/TRBV3-2,TRBJ1-1,.,TGTGCCAGCAGCCAAGGCCGACAGGGGAGGTCCACTGAAGCTTTCTTT,CASSQGRQGRSTEAFF
.,TRBV6-5,TRBJ2-7,.,TGTGCCAGCAAAGCGGACTACGAGCAGTACTTC,CASKADYEQYF
.,TRBV14,TRBJ2-3,.,TGTGCCAGCAGCCAAGGAGACAGGAGAGATACGCAGTATTTT,CASSQGDRRDTQYF
.,TRBV28,TRBJ1-6,.,TGTGCCAGCAGTCCTCAGGGAGGGTCGTATTCACCCCTCCACTTT,CASSPQGGSYSPLHF
.,TRBV3-1/TRBV3-2,TRBJ2-6,once,TGTGCCAGCAGCCCTTCTGGGGCCAACGTCCTGACTTTC,CASSPSGANVLTF
.,TRBV3-1/TRBV3-2,TRBJ1-1,.,TGTGCCAGCAGCCAAGATATGGGGGCTCAAGGAGCTTTCTTT,CASSQDMGAQGAFF
TRBD2,TRBV10-3,TRBJ2-1,.,TGTGCCATCAGTGCTCTAGCGGGGGACAATGAGCAGTTCTTC,CAISALAGDNEQFF
.,TRBV19,TRBJ2-1,.,TGTGCCAGTAGTATACGCCGCTCGGGAAACAATGAGCAGTTCTTC,CASSIRRSGNNEQFF
.,TRBV14,TRBJ2-7,.,TGTGCCAGCAGCCAAAACACAGGGACGGAGCAGTACTTC,CASSQNTGTEQYF